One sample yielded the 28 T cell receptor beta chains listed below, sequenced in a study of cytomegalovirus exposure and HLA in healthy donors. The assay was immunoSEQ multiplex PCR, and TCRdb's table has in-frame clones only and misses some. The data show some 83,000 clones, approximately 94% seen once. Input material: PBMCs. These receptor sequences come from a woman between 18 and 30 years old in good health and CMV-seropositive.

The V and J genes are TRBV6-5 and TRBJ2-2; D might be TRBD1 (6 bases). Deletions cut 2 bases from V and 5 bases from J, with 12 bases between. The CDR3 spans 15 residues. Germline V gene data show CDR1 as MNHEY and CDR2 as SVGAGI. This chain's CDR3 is CASSYITGTTGELFF. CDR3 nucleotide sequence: TGTGCCAGCAGTTACATCACAGGGACGACCGGGGAGCTGTTTTTT.

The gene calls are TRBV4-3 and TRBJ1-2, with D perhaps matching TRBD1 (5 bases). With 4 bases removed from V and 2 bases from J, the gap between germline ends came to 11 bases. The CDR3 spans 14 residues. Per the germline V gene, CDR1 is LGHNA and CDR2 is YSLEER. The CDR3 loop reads CASSPSTANYGYTF. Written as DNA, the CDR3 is TGCGCCAGCAGCCCTTCGACAGCGAACTATGGCTACACCTTC.

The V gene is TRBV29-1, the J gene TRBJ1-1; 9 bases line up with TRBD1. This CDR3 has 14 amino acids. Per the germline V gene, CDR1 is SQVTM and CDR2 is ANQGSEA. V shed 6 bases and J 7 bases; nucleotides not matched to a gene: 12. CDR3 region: CSVVLQGAKDEAFF. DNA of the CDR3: TGCAGCGTGGTCTTACAGGGGGCAAAGGATGAAGCTTTCTTT.

CDR3 protein: CASSSSTRGTYEQYF. CDR3 bases: TGTGCCAGCAGCTCGTCCACCCGCGGCACCTACGAGCAGTACTTC. The chain uses TRBV7-9 and TRBJ2-7; D unclear. With 4 bases removed from V and 2 bases from J, the gap between germline ends came to 15 bases. The CDR3 length is 15 residues. From germline, CDR1 is SEHNR and CDR2 FQNEAQ (reference sequence).

Here the CDR3 reads CASSRRAGTSGGSWVYEQYF. CDR3 coding DNA: TGTGCCAGTAGTCGGCGGGCCGGGACTAGCGGGGGGAGCTGGGTCTACGAGCAGTACTTC. V is TRBV19 and J is TRBJ2-7, with 15 nucleotides matching TRBD2. This CDR3 is 20 amino acids long. J was trimmed by 3 bases and V by 5 bases; bases with no gene match: 17. The germline V gene encodes CDR1 LNHDA and CDR2 SQIVND (reference sequence).

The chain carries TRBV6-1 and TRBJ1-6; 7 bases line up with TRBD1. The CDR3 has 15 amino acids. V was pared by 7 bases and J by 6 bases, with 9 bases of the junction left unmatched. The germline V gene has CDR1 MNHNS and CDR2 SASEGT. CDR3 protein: CASIQRGQSNSPLHF. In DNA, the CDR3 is TGTGCCAGCATACAGAGGGGGCAGAGTAATTCACCCCTCCACTTT.

The CDR3 nucleotides are TGTGCCAGCAGTTACGGACAGTACTACGAGCAGTACTTC. This translates into CASSYGQYYEQYF. This chain uses TRBV6-6 with TRBJ2-7; D may be TRBD1 (6 bases). The V end was cut by 2 bases, the J end by 3 bases, with 8 bases between. CDR3 length: 13 amino acids. Germline values: CDR1 MNHNY, CDR2 SVGAGI (reference sequence).

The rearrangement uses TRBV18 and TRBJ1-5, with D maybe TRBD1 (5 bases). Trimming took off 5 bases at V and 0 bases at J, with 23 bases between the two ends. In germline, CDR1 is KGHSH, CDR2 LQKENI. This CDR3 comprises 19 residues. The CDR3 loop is CASSDSRQGVGYSNQPQHF. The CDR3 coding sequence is TGTGCCAGCTCAGACTCAAGGCAGGGCGTAGGGTATAGCAATCAGCCCCAGCATTTT.

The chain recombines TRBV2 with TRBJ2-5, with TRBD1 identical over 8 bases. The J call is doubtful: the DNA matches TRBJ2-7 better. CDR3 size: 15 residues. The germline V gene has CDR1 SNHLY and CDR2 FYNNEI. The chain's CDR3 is CASRPGQGVTYEQYF. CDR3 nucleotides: TGTGCCAGCAGGCCAGGACAGGGTGTAACCTACGAGCAGTACTTC.

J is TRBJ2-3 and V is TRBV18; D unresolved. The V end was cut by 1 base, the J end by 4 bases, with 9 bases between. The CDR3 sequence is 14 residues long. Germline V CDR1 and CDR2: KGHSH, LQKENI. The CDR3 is CASSPLGSSDTQYF. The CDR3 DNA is TGTGCCAGCTCACCACTCGGGTCGTCAGATACGCAGTATTTT.

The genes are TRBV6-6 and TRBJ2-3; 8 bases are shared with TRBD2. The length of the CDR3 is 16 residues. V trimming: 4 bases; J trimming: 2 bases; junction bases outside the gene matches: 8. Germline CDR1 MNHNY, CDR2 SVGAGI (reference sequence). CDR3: CASSSPLRGDTDTQYF. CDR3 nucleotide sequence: TGTGCCAGCAGTTCCCCCTTGCGGGGGGACACAGATACGCAGTATTTT.

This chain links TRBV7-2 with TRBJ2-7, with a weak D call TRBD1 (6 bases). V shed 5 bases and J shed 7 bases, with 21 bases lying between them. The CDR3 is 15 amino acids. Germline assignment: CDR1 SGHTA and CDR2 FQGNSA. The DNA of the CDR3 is TGTGCCAGCAGCCGCATAGGCGGACAGCCGATGGAGCAGTACTTC. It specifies CASSRIGGQPMEQYF.

The CDR3, as DNA: TGTGCCAGCAGCTTGGGGTATTGGGGGGGTAACTATGGCTACACCTTC. Its translation: CASSLGYWGGNYGYTF. The chain combines TRBV5-6 with TRBJ1-2; D perhaps matches TRBD1 (5 bases). CDR1 is SGHDT, CDR2 YYEEEE, per germline. Trimming left V 0 bases short and J 1 base short, with 13 bases between. This CDR3 region has 16 residues.

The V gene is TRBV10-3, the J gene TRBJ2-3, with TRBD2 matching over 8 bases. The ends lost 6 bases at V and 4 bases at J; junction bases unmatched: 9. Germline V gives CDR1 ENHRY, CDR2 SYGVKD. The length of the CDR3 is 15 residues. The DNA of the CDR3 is TGTGCCATCAGAGATAGCGGGATTAGGCCAGATACGCAGTATTTT. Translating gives CAIRDSGIRPDTQYF.

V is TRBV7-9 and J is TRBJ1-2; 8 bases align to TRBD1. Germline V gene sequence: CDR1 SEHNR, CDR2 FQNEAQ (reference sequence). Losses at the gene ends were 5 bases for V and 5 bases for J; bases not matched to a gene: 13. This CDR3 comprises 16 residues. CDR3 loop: CASSLLGQVRSYGYTF. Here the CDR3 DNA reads TGTGCCAGCAGCCTCCTGGGACAGGTCCGAAGTTATGGCTACACCTTC.

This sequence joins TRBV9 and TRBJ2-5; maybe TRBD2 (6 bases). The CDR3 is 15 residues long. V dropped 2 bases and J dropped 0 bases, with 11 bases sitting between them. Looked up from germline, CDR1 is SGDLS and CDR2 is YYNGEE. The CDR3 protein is CASSVGGANQETQYF. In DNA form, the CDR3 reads TGTGCCAGCAGCGTTGGCGGGGCCAACCAAGAGACCCAGTACTTC.

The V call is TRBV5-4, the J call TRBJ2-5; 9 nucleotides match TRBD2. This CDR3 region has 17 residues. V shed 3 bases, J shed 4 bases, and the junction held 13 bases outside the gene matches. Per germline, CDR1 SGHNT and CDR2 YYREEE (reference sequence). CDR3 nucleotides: TGTGCCAGCAGCTCCGGTGGGCGGGGGGGGCCAGGAGAGACCCAGTACTTC. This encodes CASSSGGRGGPGETQYF.

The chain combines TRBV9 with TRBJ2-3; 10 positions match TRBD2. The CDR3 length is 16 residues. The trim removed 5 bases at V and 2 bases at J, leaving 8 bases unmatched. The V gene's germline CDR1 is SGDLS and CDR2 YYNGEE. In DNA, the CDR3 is TGTGCCAGCAGTCACGGGGGACTAGCGATCACAGATACGCAGTATTTT. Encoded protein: CASSHGGLAITDTQYF.

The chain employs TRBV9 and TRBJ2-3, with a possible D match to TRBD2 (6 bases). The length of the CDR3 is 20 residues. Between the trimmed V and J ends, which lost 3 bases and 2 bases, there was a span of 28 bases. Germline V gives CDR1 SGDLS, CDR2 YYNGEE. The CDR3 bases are TGTGCCAGCAGCGCCTTCCTGGGGTGGGGGGACCTAACATACACAGATACGCAGTATTTT. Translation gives CASSAFLGWGDLTYTDTQYF. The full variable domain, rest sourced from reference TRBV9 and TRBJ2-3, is DSGVTQTPKHLITATGQRVTLRCSPRSGDLSVYWYQQSLDQGLQFLIQYYNGEERAKGNILERFSAQQFPDLHSELNLSSLELGDSALYFCASSAFLGWGDLTYTDTQYFGPGTRLTVL.

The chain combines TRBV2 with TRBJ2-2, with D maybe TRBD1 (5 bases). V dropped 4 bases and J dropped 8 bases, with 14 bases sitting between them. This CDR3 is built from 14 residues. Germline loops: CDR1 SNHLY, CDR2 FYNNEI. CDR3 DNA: TGTGCCAGCAGTGGGGGCAGGGAACAAGGGGAGCTGTTTTTT. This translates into CASSGGREQGELFF.

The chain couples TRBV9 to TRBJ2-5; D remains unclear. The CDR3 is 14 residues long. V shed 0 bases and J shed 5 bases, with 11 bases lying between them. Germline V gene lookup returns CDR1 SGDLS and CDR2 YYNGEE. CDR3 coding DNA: TGTGCCAGCAGCGTAGATCTCCTCCAGGAGACCCAGTACTTC. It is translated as CASSVDLLQETQYF. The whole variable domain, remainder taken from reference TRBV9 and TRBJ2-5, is DSGVTQTPKHLITATGQRVTLRCSPRSGDLSVYWYQQSLDQGLQFLIQYYNGEERAKGNILERFSAQQFPDLHSELNLSSLELGDSALYFCASSVDLLQETQYFGPGTRLLVL.

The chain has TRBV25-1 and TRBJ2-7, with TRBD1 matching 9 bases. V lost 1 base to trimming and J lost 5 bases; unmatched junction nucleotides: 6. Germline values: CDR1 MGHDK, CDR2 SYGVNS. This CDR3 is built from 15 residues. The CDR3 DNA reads TGTGCCAGCAGTGAATTGGGACAGGGTTTACACGAGCAGTACTTC. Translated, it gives CASSELGQGLHEQYF.

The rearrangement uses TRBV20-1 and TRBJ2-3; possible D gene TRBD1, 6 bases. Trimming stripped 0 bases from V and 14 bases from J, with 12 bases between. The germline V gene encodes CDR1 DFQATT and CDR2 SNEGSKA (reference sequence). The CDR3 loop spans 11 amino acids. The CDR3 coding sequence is TGCAGTGCTAGAGATGAGGGGGAAGGGTATTTT. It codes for CSARDEGEGYF.

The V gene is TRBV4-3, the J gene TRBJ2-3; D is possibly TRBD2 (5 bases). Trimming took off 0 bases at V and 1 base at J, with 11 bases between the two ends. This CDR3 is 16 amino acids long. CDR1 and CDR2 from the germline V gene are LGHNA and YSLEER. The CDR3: CASSQERAYGTDTQYF. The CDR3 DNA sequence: TGCGCCAGCAGCCAAGAGAGGGCATATGGCACAGATACGCAGTATTTT.

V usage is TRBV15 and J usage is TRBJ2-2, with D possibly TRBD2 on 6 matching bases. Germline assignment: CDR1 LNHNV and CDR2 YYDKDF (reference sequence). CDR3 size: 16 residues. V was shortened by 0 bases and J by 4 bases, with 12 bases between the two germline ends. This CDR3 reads CATSRDRLTSTGELFF. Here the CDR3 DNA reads TGTGCCACCAGCAGAGATCGGCTGACTAGCACCGGGGAGCTGTTTTTT. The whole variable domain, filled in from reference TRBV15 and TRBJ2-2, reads DAMVIQNPRYQVTQFGKPVTLSCSQTLNHNVMYWYQQKSSQAPKLLFHYYDKDFNNEADTPDNFQSRRPNTSFCFLDIRSPGLGDTAMYLCATSRDRLTSTGELFFGEGSRLTVL.

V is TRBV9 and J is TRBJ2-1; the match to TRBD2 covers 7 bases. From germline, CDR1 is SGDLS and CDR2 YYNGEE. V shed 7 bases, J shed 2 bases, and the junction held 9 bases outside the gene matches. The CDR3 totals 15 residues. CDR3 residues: CASGPAGDTYNEQFF. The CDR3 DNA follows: TGTGCCAGCGGCCCGGCGGGAGATACCTACAATGAGCAGTTCTTC.

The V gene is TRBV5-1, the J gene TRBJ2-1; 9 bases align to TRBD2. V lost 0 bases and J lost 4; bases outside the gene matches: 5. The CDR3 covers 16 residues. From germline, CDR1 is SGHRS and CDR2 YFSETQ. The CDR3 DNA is TGCGCCAGCAGCTTGGTTCGCGGGAGGGGGTACAATGAGCAGTTCTTC. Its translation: CASSLVRGRGYNEQFF. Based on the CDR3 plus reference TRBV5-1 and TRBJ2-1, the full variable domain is KAGVTQTPRYLIKTRGQQVTLSCSPISGHRSVSWYQQTPGQGLQFLFEYFSETQRNKGNFPGRFSGRQFSNSRSEMNVSTLELGDSALYLCASSLVRGRGYNEQFFGPGTRLTVL.

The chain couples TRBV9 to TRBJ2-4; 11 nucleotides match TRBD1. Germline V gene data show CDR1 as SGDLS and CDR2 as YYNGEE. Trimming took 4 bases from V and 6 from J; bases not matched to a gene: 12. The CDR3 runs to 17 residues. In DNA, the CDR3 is TGTGCCAGCAGCCAAAGAGGGGACAGGGGGGTGACAAACATTCAGTACTTC. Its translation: CASSQRGDRGVTNIQYF.